The rows below give T cell receptor beta chains drawn from one sample of a study of cytomegalovirus exposure and HLA in healthy donors. Some clones are missing from TCRdb's copy, which holds only in-frame ones; the method was immunoSEQ multiplex PCR. The sample has about 97,000 clones; over 75% are singletons. The specimen sequenced was PBMCs. These receptors were collected from a man aged 35-49 years in good health and CMV-seropositive. Both conserved end residues are trimmed from each CDR3.

v_gene	j_gene	CDR3aa
TRBV28	TRBJ1-5	ASSLSYSNQPQH
TRBV5-5	TRBJ1-1	ASSPSLNERAF
TRBV15	TRBJ1-2	ATSRDGAGSSYT
TRBV7-9	TRBJ2-7	ASSRQGYEQY
TRBV18	TRBJ2-7	ASSPRSGAYEQY
TRBV2	TRBJ1-5	ASSRDTNQPQH
TRBV14	TRBJ1-1	ASSQESNTEAF
TRBV19	TRBJ1-5	ASSLEGPQH
TRBV5-1	TRBJ2-5	ASSLGQGGPQTQY
TRBV5-1	TRBJ2-4	ASSLAVGRDIQY
TRBV13	TRBJ1-2	ASSLKVRGDYGYT
TRBV6-1	TRBJ1-1	ASSEATGLSRWLVTEAF
TRBV5-4	TRBJ2-5	ASSDRVGETQY
TRBV18	TRBJ1-5	ASSPQGRSQPQH
TRBV27	TRBJ2-7	ASSHTGGVDYEQY
TRBV21-1	TRBJ2-4	ASSKDRIGGLLRQY
TRBV7-6	TRBJ2-3	ASSLVLAGGDTQY
TRBV11-1	TRBJ1-3	ASSLDGQTAYSGNTIY
TRBV4-2	TRBJ2-1	ASRGLANYNEQF
TRBV11-2	.	ASSSEMLQGNYEQY
TRBV6-6	TRBJ1-1	ASSYSRGGGITEAF
TRBV28	TRBJ2-7	ASSFPGGLAVSYEQY
TRBV28	TRBJ2-7	ATLAGDYEQY
TRBV6-1	TRBJ1-5	ASSQAIRVQSNQPQH
TRBV6-5	TRBJ1-2	ASSSTGARGYT
TRBV7-9	TRBJ2-7	ASSSSGGYEQY
TRBV5-1	TRBJ1-1	ASSEQGVGTEAF
TRBV9	TRBJ2-5	ASSPGRAARGETQY
TRBV5-4	TRBJ2-1	ASSGMTSGRASEQF
TRBV6-5	TRBJ2-7	ASRNDRDEQY
TRBV11-2	TRBJ2-7	ASSQDRWYEQY
TRBV9	TRBJ2-1	ASSSSGGYNEQF
TRBV28	TRBJ2-1	ASSNRDTRNYNEQF
TRBV19	TRBJ2-2	ASSIWGQGKGTGELF
TRBV19	TRBJ1-1	ASTRGSMNTEAF